In this sample, the clone carrying this T cell receptor (beta chain) turned up a few times. Its specificity is unknown. This sample stems from a study of T-cell memory formation after mild COVID-19. The CDR3 has 14 residues. Germline V gives CDR1 MNHNS, CDR2 SASEGT. Trimming removed 5 bases at V and 0 bases at J, with 10 bases between. TCRdb reprocessed the 5' RACE reads via MiXCR and lists one record per CDR3 protein. The table lists some 320,000 distinct CDR3 sequences, around an eighth of them singletons, with 21% in the top ten. General study results and limits: Clones that contracted from day 15 to 85 had balanced CD4/CD8; later expanders were CD4+ biased.

Sequencing was performed on PBMCs or a T cell subset sorted from them (not recorded which). V and J are TRBV6-1 and TRBJ1-1, with D uncertain. The TCR sequence derives from a man in his late teens or twenties who had mild COVID-19 (a few samples of this study predate the infection). Cell type and time point are not known. In DNA form, the CDR3 reads TGTGCCAGCAGTTTACACATTGTGAACACTGAAGCTTTCTTT. It encodes CASSLHIVNTEAFF.